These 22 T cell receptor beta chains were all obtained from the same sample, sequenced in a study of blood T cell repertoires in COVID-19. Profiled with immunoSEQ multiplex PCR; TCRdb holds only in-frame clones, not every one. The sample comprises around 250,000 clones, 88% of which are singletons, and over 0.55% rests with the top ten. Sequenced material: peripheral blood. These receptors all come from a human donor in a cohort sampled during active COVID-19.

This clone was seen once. The CDR3 nucleotides are TGTGCCAGCAGCCCTTGGACAGGGAACACTGAAGCTTTCTTT. Its protein product is CASSPWTGNTEAFF. The chain joins TRBV3-1 (or the pseudogene TRBV3-2) to TRBJ1-1; 7 bases agree with TRBD1. With 4 bases clipped from V and 1 base from J, the junction kept 3 bases outside the gene matches. Germline CDR1 is LGHDT and CDR2 is YNNKEL (reference sequence). CDR3 size: 14 residues.

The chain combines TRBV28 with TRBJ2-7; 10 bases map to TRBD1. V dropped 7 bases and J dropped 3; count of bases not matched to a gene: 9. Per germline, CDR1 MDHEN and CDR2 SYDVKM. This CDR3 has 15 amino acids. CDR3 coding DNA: TGTGCCAGCACCAGACCGACAGGGGGCTTCTACGAGCAGTACTTC. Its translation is CASTRPTGGFYEQYF.

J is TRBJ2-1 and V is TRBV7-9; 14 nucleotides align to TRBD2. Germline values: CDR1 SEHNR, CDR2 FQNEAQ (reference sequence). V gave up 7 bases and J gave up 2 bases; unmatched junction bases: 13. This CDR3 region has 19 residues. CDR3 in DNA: TGTGCCAGCATCCCCGGGACTAGCGGGAGCGCGGTCGCCTACAATGAGCAGTTCTTC. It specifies CASIPGTSGSAVAYNEQFF.

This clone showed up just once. CDR3 protein: CASSIGGRGHYGYTF. CDR3 coding DNA: TGTGCCAGTAGTATAGGTGGCAGGGGGCACTATGGCTACACCTTC. This chain uses TRBV19 with TRBJ1-2; 8 bases line up with TRBD1. Germline-derived CDR1 and CDR2 are LNHDA and SQIVND (reference sequence). The junction had 4 bases not matched to a gene; V was cut back by 1 base and J by 3 bases. The CDR3 is 15 amino acids.

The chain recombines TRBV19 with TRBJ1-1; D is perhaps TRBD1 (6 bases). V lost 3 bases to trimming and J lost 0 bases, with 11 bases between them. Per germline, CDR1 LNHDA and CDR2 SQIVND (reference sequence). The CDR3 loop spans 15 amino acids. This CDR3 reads CASSIRQGMNTEAFF. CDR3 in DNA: TGTGCCAGTAGTATTAGGCAGGGGATGAACACTGAAGCTTTCTTT.

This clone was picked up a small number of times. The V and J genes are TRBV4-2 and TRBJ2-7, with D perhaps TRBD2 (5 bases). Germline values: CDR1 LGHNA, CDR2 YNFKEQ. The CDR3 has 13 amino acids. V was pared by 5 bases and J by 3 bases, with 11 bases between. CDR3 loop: CASSSMGSYEQYF. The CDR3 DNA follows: TGTGCCAGCAGCTCCATGGGGAGCTACGAGCAGTACTTC.

The CDR3 loop is CASSPGQLSYNEQFF. Written as DNA, the CDR3 is TGCGCCAGCAGCCCGGGACAGCTCTCCTACAATGAGCAGTTCTTC. The V and J genes are TRBV4-3 and TRBJ2-1; 7 bases map to TRBD1. Trimming at V came to 4 bases and at J to 0 bases, leaving 3 bases not matched to a gene. There are 15 residues in the CDR3. The germline gives CDR1 LGHNA, CDR2 YSLEER.

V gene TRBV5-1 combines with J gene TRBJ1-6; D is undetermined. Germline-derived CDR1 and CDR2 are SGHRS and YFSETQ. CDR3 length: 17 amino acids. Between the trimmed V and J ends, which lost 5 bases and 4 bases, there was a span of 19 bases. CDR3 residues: CASRSLQEGAYNSPLHF. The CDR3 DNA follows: TGCGCCAGCAGATCACTTCAGGAGGGCGCATATAATTCACCCCTCCACTTT.

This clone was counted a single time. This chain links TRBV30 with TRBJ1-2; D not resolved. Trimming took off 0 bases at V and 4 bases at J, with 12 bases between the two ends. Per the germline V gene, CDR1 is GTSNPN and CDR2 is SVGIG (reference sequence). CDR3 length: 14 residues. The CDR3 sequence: CAWSVRAYGYGYTF. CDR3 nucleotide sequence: TGTGCCTGGAGTGTTCGCGCCTATGGCTATGGCTACACCTTC.

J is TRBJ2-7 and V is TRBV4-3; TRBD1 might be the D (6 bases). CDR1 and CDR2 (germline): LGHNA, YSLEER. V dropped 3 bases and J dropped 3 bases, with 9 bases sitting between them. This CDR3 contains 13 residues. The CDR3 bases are TGCGCCAGCAGCCAGAACAGGGTCTACGAGCAGTACTTC. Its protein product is CASSQNRVYEQYF.

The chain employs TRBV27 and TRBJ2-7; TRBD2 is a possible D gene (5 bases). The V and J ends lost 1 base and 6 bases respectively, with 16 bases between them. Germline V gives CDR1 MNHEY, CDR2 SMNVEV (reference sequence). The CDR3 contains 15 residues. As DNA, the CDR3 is TGTGCCAGCAGTTTATTAGGTTCGGGGTTCGGCGAGCAGTACTTC. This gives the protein CASSLLGSGFGEQYF.

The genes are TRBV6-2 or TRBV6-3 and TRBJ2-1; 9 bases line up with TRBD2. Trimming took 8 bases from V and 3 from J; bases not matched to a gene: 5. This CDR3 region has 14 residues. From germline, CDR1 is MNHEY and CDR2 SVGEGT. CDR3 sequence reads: CASGLAGFYNEQFF. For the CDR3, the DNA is TGTGCCAGCGGCCTAGCGGGATTCTACAATGAGCAGTTCTTC.

The CDR3 DNA reads as TGTGCCAGCAGCCATGGGACTAGCGGGGGGAACAATGAGCAGTTCTTC. This sequence encodes CASSHGTSGGNNEQFF. The rearrangement joins TRBV16 to TRBJ2-1, with 15 bases identical to TRBD2. Per the germline V gene, CDR1 is KGHSY and CDR2 is FQNENV. CDR3 size: 16 residues. Trimming removed 3 bases from V and 5 bases from J; junction bases left unmatched: 2.

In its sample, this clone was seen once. The CDR3: CASSSRQTRGYNEQFF. In nucleotides, the CDR3 is TGTGCCAGCAGCAGTAGACAGACCAGGGGATACAATGAGCAGTTCTTC. The chain has TRBV5-4 and TRBJ2-1, with D perhaps matching TRBD1 (6 bases). Germline loops: CDR1 SGHNT, CDR2 YYREEE (reference sequence). The CDR3 sequence is 16 residues long. Trimming cost V 4 bases and J 4 bases, with 18 bases left between them.

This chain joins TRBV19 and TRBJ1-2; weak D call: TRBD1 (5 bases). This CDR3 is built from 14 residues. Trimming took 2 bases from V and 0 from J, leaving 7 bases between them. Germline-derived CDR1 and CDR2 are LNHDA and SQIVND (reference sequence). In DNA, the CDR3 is TGTGCCAGTAGTATAACAGGCTCTAACTATGGCTACACCTTC. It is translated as CASSITGSNYGYTF.

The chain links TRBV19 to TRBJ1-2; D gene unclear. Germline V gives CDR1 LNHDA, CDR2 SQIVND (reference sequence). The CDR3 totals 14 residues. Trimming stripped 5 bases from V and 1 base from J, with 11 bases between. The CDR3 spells CASSRDGLNYGYTF. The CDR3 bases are TGTGCCAGTAGTCGTGATGGGCTTAACTATGGCTACACCTTC.

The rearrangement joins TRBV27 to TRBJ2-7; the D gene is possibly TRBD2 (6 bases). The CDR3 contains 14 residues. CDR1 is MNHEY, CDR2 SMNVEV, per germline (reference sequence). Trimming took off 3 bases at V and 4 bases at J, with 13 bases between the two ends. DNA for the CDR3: TGTGCCAGCAGTTTTAAGGAGGGTCCGTACGAGCAGTACTTC. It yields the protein CASSFKEGPYEQYF.

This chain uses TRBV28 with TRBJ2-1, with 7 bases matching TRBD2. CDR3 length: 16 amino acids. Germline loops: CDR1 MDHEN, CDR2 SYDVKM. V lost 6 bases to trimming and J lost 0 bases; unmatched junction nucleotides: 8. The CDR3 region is CASRVSGASSYNEQFF. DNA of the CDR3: TGTGCCAGCAGAGTAAGCGGGGCGAGCTCCTACAATGAGCAGTTCTTC. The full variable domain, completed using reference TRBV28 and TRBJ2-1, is DVKVTQSSRYLVKRTGEKVFLECVQDMDHENMFWYRQDPGLGLRLIYFSYDVKMKEKGDIPEGYSVSREKKERFSLILESASTNQTSMYLCASRVSGASSYNEQFFGPGTRLTVL.

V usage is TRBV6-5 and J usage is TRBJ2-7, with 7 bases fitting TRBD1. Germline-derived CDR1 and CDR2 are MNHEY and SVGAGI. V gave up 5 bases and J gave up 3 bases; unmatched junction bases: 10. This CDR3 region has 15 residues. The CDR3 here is CASSREQTGNYEQYF. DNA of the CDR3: TGTGCCAGCAGTCGAGAGCAGACAGGGAACTACGAGCAGTACTTC.

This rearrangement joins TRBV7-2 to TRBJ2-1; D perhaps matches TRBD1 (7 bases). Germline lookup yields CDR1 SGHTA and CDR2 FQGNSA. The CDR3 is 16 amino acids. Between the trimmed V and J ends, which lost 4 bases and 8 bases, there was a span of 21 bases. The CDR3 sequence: CASSSFQGGLKHEQFF. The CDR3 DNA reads TGTGCCAGCAGCTCTTTTCAGGGGGGTCTGAAACATGAGCAGTTCTTC.

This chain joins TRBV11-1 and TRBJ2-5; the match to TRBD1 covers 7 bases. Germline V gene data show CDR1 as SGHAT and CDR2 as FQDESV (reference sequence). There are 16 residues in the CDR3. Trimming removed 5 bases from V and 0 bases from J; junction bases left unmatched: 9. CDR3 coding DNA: TGTGCCAGCAGCACCTGGGACAGCATTTACCAAGAGACCCAGTACTTC. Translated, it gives CASSTWDSIYQETQYF.

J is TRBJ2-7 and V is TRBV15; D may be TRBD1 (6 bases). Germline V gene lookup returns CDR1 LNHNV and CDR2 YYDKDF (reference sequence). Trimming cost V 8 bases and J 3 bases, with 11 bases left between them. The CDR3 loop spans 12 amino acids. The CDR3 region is CATGDRLYEQYF. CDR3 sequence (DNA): TGTGCCACCGGTGACAGGCTCTACGAGCAGTACTTC.